This TCR beta chain appears in the sequencing data of a study of cytomegalovirus exposure and HLA in healthy donors (dated by TCRdb to between 2016 and 2019). Study-wide context: The 666 repertoires of the first cohort and the roughly 120 validation repertoires were produced on the same platform, according to a later analysis. A separate validation cohort of roughly 110 different subjects was used in addition to the approximately 610-subject first cohort. The study was designed to test whether signatures of past pathogen exposure could be identified by cataloging public T cell receptors. The study combined high-throughput TCR immunosequencing, statistical association of individual TCRs with disease status, and machine learning to predict cytomegalovirus infection status.

Overall study outcomes, separate from this receptor: The study gave a list of 150 to 200 TCR beta chains associated with cytomegalovirus. Three of the identified cytomegalovirus-associated TCR beta chains were confirmed in vitro to be specific for cytomegalovirus antigens. According to the authors, the approach could potentially be generalized to other disease states and immunological phenotypes. In a later analysis, TCRs clustered in the first cohort were found to also tend to co-occur in the roughly 120 validation repertoires, with 85% to 95% of cluster scores above 0. While some public TCRs were present in many individuals, most TCR sequences turned up only very rarely across donors. Cytomegalovirus status was reported to be diagnosed by the classifier with high specificity and sensitivity in both the original and validation cohorts. A later analysis had no HLA typing for the validation cohort, so co-occurrence there was scored across all 110 or so repertoires.

The donors belonged to the validation cohort of 120 subjects, which was separate from the approximately 700-subject first cohort. Note on this clone: This clone's antigen is unknown. A much larger clone lies one base from this, so it may be a read error. Other DNA sequences in the sample encode the same CDR3.

Libraries were prepared through the immunoSEQ multiplex PCR assay. The paper's data handling went like this. To diagnose cytomegalovirus status from the catalog of TCR beta chain sequences, a statistical classification framework was built. In TCRdb, the immuneACCESS table is reduced to in-frame sequences with V and J assigned. These tables do not hold every clone; where another copy was compared, an unresolved V gene accounts for under half, and the others remain unexplained. The V and J calls and clone size come from that table; D and trimming were worked out from the DNA. This sample has about 140,000 clones in its table, and roughly nine tenths of those were observed once. The leading ten clones occupy less than 3.5% of the sample. According to the germline V gene (reference sequence), CDR1 reads SEHNR and CDR2 reads FQNEAQ. V and J lose 1 base and 1 base, and a span of 7 bases separates them. Measured from the cysteine to the phenylalanine, the CDR3 is 14 residues long. This entry keeps only the CDR3 DNA: 42 bases, framed from base 1.

Recombination linked TRBV7-9 to TRBJ1-1, with no reliable assignment of the D segment. The source of this sequence is a man aged 18 to 30 in good health and CMV-seronegative. Sequencing was carried out using PBMCs. Here the CDR3 is given as CASSLGAGNTEAFF. The bases are TGTGCCAGCAGCTTAGGTGCAGGGAACACTGAAGCTTTCTTT.